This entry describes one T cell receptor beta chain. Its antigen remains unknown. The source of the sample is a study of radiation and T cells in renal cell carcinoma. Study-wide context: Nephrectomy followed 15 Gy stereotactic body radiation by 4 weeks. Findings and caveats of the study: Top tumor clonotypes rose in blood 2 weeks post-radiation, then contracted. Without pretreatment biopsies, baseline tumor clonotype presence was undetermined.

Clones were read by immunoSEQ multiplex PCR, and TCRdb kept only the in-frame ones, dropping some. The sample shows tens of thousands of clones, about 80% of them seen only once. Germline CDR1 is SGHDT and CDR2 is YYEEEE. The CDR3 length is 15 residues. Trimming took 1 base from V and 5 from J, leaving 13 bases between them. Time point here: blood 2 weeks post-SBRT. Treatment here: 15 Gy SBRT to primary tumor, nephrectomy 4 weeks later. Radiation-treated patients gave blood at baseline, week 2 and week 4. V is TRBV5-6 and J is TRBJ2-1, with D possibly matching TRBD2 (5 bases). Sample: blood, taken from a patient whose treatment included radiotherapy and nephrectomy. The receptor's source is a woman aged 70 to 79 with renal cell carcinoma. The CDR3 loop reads CASSLWGSAHNEQFF. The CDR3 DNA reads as TGTGCCAGCAGCTTGTGGGGTAGCGCCCACAATGAGCAGTTCTTC.